This T cell receptor beta chain was identified in a study of molecular identifiers for immune sequencing clone quantification. The study's findings and limits: Should identical TCR molecules share a barcode, the sizes of highly expanded clones could be underestimated. More than 97% of effector molecules, versus under 1% of naive-cell molecules, belonged to clones above 20 RNA copies.

Sorting captured naive CD8 T cells as CD8+CD4-CCR7+CD45RA+. TCRdb reanalysed the PCR reads using MiXCR and keeps one entry per CDR3 protein. The sample has more than 300,000 distinct CDR3 sequences, over 20% seen once. In its sample, this clonotype was seen many times. The antigen remains unidentified. V dropped 1 base and J dropped 0 bases, with 17 bases sitting between them. This CDR3 has 18 amino acids. Per germline, CDR1 SGHNT and CDR2 YYREEE (reference sequence). Sequencing was carried out using naive CD8+ T cells from blood, with Jurkat cell RNA spiked in. Noted subset: FACS-sorted CD8+CD4-CCR7+CD45RA+ naive T cells. The clonotype originates from a human donor in good health. Some libraries in this study had Jurkat cell RNA spiked in. This rearrangement joins TRBV5-4 to TRBJ2-4; D is ambiguous. The CDR3 spells CASSLRPVEALAKNIQYF. The CDR3 DNA reads TGTGCCAGCAGCTTGCGGCCGGTGGAAGCCCTAGCCAAAAACATTCAGTACTTC.